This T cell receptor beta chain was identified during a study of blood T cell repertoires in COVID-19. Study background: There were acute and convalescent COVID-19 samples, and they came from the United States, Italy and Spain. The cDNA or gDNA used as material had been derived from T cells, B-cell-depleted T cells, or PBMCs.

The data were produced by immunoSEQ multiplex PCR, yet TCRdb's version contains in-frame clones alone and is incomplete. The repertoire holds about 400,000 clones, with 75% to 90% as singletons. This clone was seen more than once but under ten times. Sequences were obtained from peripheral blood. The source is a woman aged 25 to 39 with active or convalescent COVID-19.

CDR3 loop: CASSYTGTNQPQHF. The DNA for the CDR3 is TGTGCCAGCAGTTATACAGGTACGAATCAGCCCCAGCATTTT. V gene TRBV28 combines with J gene TRBJ1-5, with D maybe TRBD1 (5 bases). Trimming left V 4 bases short and J 4 bases short, with 11 bases between. The CDR3 length is 14 residues. The germline CDR1 and CDR2 sequences are MDHEN and SYDVKM.